One and the same sample provided the 24 T cell receptor beta chains below, sequenced in a study of CD8 T cells in ankylosing spondylitis. TCRdb re-called the 5' RACE reads with MiXCR, one entry per CDR3 protein. Seen here are roughly 230,000 distinct CDR3 sequences, under 8.5% observed once, and the top ten hold 4.5% to 5%. The source material was blood, either unsorted or a sorted T cell fraction (not recorded which). The source of these receptors is a female donor with ankylosing spondylitis or in good health (not recorded which).

This clonotype was found many times. The CDR3 protein is CASSPLGLASNEQFF. As DNA, the CDR3 is TGTGCCAGCTCCCCACTCGGACTAGCGTCCAATGAGCAGTTCTTC. The chain couples TRBV27 to TRBJ2-1; 9 nucleotides agree with TRBD2. With V trimmed by 8 bases and J by 6 bases, 11 bases remained unmatched. Germline CDR1 is MNHEY and CDR2 is SMNVEV (reference sequence). This CDR3 comprises 15 residues.

The sample holds many counts of this clonotype. The chain employs TRBV20-1 and TRBJ1-4; possible D gene TRBD1, 5 bases. From germline, CDR1 is DFQATT and CDR2 SNEGSKA (reference sequence). The CDR3 is made up of 13 amino acids. Trimming removed 6 bases from V and 4 bases from J, with 12 bases in between. The CDR3 DNA reads TGCAGTGCCAAAGGGGAGAATAATGAAAAACTGTTTTTT. Protein sequence: CSAKGENNEKLFF.

This clonotype was observed at least ten times. This chain links TRBV7-8 with TRBJ1-1; a weak D match, TRBD1 (6 bases). This CDR3 region has 13 residues. Germline V CDR1 and CDR2: SGHVS, FQNEAQ. Trimming removed 0 bases from V and 5 bases from J, with 7 bases in between. In DNA form, the CDR3 reads TGTGCCAGCAGCTTAGCACAGGGTACTGAAGCTTTCTTT. It encodes CASSLAQGTEAFF. Supplemented by reference TRBV7-8 and TRBJ1-1, the full variable domain reads GAGVSQSPRYKVAKRGQDVALRCDPISGHVSLFWYQQALGQGPEFLTYFQNEAQLDKSGLPSDRFFAERPEGSVSTLKIQRTQQEDSAVYLCASSLAQGTEAFFGQGTRLTVV.

This clonotype was recorded a few times. The V and J genes are TRBV4-3 and TRBJ2-3; 11 bases are a match to TRBD2. The CDR3 extends over 16 amino acids. Germline V gene data show CDR1 as LGHNA and CDR2 as YSLEER. The J segment lost 5 bases and the V segment lost 3 bases, leaving 7 bases of the junction unmatched. DNA for the CDR3: TGCGCCAGCAGCCAGTCTCTAGCGGGAGGTCTAGATACGCAGTATTTT. It specifies CASSQSLAGGLDTQYF.

This clonotype appeared many times. The rearrangement uses TRBV5-1 and TRBJ2-2; D might be TRBD1 (5 bases). Deletions cut 7 bases from V and 1 base from J, with 11 bases between. Germline CDR1 is SGHRS and CDR2 is YFSETQ. The CDR3 consists of 14 residues. The CDR3 reads CASCWQGNTGELFF. As DNA, the CDR3 is TGCGCCAGCTGTTGGCAGGGGAACACCGGGGAGCTGTTTTTT.

With respect to this clonotype: Compared with germline, one end of the junction differs, possibly owing to a read error. This chain uses TRBV4-3 with TRBJ2-3; 7 nucleotides align to TRBD1. The CDR3 covers 14 residues. Germline values: CDR1 LGHNA, CDR2 YSLEER. CDR3 loop: CAGSPGTGDVTQYF. As DNA, the CDR3 is TGCGCCGGCAGCCCCGGCACAGGGGATGTTACGCAGTATTTT.

This clonotype has ten or more counts. The genes are TRBV12-3 or TRBV12-4 and TRBJ2-7; TRBD2 might be the D (7 bases). CDR3 length: 14 residues. The V and J ends lost 2 bases and 3 bases respectively, with 11 bases between them. This chain's CDR3 is CASSLFGGRYEQYF. For the CDR3, the DNA is TGTGCCAGCAGTTTATTCGGGGGGCGCTACGAGCAGTACTTC.

The genes are TRBV15 and TRBJ2-7; TRBD2 is a possible D gene (5 bases). From germline, CDR1 is LNHNV and CDR2 YYDKDF (reference sequence). V was clipped by 3 bases and J by 2 bases, with 17 bases between them. The CDR3 totals 16 residues. Written as DNA, the CDR3 is TGTGCCACCAGCAGGGAGGACGCCTCCTACCCCTACGAGCAGTACTTC. Protein: CATSREDASYPYEQYF.

This chain joins TRBV5-1 and TRBJ2-1; TRBD2 matches 14 bases. There are 17 residues in the CDR3. The trim removed 7 bases at V and 0 bases at J, leaving 6 bases unmatched. CDR1 and CDR2 (germline): SGHRS, YFSETQ. The CDR3: CASSGTSGRSSYNEQFF. In DNA, the CDR3 is TGCGCCAGCTCAGGGACTAGCGGGAGAAGCTCCTACAATGAGCAGTTCTTC.

This clonotype was seen many times. This chain's CDR3 is CASSRLGGGGSYNEQFF. DNA for the CDR3: TGTGCCAGTAGTAGGCTTGGGGGCGGGGGTTCCTACAATGAGCAGTTCTTC. This chain links TRBV19 with TRBJ2-1, with D possibly TRBD2 on 7 matching bases. The V and J ends lost 4 bases and 1 base respectively, with 17 bases between them. The CDR3 consists of 17 residues. Germline loops: CDR1 LNHDA, CDR2 SQIVND (reference sequence).

Ten or more counts support this clonotype. This sequence joins TRBV5-1 and TRBJ2-3; no reliable D call. Germline V gives CDR1 SGHRS, CDR2 YFSETQ. Trimming removed 3 bases from V and 6 bases from J, with 8 bases in between. The CDR3 runs to 12 residues. The CDR3 loop reads CASSSQRDTQYF. The DNA of the CDR3 is TGCGCCAGCAGCTCTCAGCGCGATACGCAGTATTTT.

In this sample, this clonotype turned up many times. The genes are TRBV12-3 or TRBV12-4 and TRBJ1-2; TRBD1 aligns across 9 bases. V trimming: 5 bases; J trimming: 4 bases; junction bases outside the gene matches: 5. The CDR3 covers 14 residues. The chain's CDR3 is CASSGTGPVYGYTF. CDR3 bases: TGTGCCAGCAGTGGGACAGGGCCGGTCTATGGCTACACCTTC.

In this sample, this clonotype turned up many times. The gene calls are TRBV20-1 and TRBJ2-7; 14 nucleotides match TRBD2. CDR1 is DFQATT, CDR2 SNEGSKA, per germline (reference sequence). Trimming at V came to 4 bases and at J to 5 bases, leaving 1 base not matched to a gene. The CDR3 consists of 13 residues. The CDR3 DNA follows: TGCAGTGCTACGGGACTAGCGGGAGACGAGCAGTACTTC. Protein: CSATGLAGDEQYF.

The table lists this clonotype with many counts. The gene calls are TRBV28 and TRBJ2-2; 9 nucleotides agree with TRBD2. Germline V gene data show CDR1 as MDHEN and CDR2 as SYDVKM. J gave up 2 bases and V 1 base, and 2 bases lay outside the gene matches. The length of the CDR3 is 16 residues. The CDR3 nucleotides read TGTGCCAGCAGTTTATATAGCGGGAGCAACACCGGGGAGCTGTTTTTT. This sequence encodes CASSLYSGSNTGELFF.

The chain uses TRBV7-2 and TRBJ2-1; D is possibly TRBD1 or TRBD2 (7 bases each). CDR3 length: 13 amino acids. Between the trimmed V and J ends, which lost 6 bases and 9 bases, there was a span of 15 bases. CDR1 and CDR2 from the germline V gene are SGHTA and FQGNSA. The DNA for the CDR3 is TGTGCCAGCAGGGGCGACAGGGAGGGTGAGCAGTTCTTC. Residues: CASRGDREGEQFF. Full variable domain (missing parts from reference TRBV7-2 and TRBJ2-1): GAGVSQSPSNKVTEKGKDVELRCDPISGHTALYWYRQSLGQGLEFLIYFQGNSAPDKSGLPSDRFSAERTGGSVSTLTIQRTQQEDSAVYLCASRGDREGEQFFGPGTRLTVL.

A few counts support this clonotype. The chain is built from TRBV20-1 and TRBJ2-7, with TRBD2 matching 11 bases. CDR1 is DFQATT and CDR2 is SNEGSKA in the germline V gene (reference sequence). The CDR3 length is 16 residues. J was trimmed by 5 bases and V by 3 bases; bases with no gene match: 12. CDR3 region: CSASDRVGLAGDEQYF. DNA for the CDR3: TGCAGTGCTAGTGACAGGGTCGGACTAGCGGGTGACGAGCAGTACTTC.

Many counts were recorded for this clonotype. The chain links TRBV29-1 to TRBJ1-1; D not resolved. Trimming pared 6 bases from V and 0 bases from J, leaving 11 bases between. The CDR3 sequence is 13 residues long. Germline values: CDR1 SQVTM, CDR2 ANQGSEA. The CDR3 bases are TGCAGCGTGGGCAAGTTGATGAACACTGAAGCTTTCTTT. It translates to CSVGKLMNTEAFF.

This clonotype was observed at least ten times. The CDR3 loop reads CASSLVISNYGYTF. CDR3 coding DNA: TGTGCCAGCAGCTTAGTCATCTCTAACTATGGCTACACCTTC. The V and J genes are TRBV7-9 and TRBJ1-2; D unresolved. With 1 base removed from V and 0 bases from J, the gap between germline ends came to 6 bases. Per germline, CDR1 SEHNR and CDR2 FQNEAQ (reference sequence). The CDR3 spans 14 residues.

The sample holds many counts of this clonotype. The chain joins TRBV28 to TRBJ2-5; maybe TRBD2 (6 bases). Trimming pared 6 bases from V and 5 bases from J, leaving 22 bases between. Germline V gene data show CDR1 as MDHEN and CDR2 as SYDVKM. The CDR3 contains 16 residues. For the CDR3, the DNA is TGTGCCAGCAGCCCAAAAGGGACTGGGAACGGGGAGACCCAGTACTTC. This codes for CASSPKGTGNGETQYF.

This clonotype was recorded at least ten times. The chain combines TRBV20-1 with TRBJ1-1; D is uncertain. Germline CDR1 DFQATT, CDR2 SNEGSKA (reference sequence). Trimming took 6 bases from V and 4 from J, leaving 15 bases between them. The CDR3 extends over 13 amino acids. CDR3 bases: TGCAGTGCCCAATGGAGACGGGGCACTGAAGCTTTCTTT. Protein sequence: CSAQWRRGTEAFF.

This clonotype was recorded at least ten times. The V call is TRBV20-1, the J call TRBJ2-2; D assignment may be TRBD1 or TRBD2 (5 bases each). The length of the CDR3 is 16 residues. Germline values: CDR1 DFQATT, CDR2 SNEGSKA (reference sequence). V was pared by 6 bases and J by 1 base, with 18 bases between. Written as DNA, the CDR3 is TGCAGTGCCAAGGTACCGGGACGGAAGAACACCGGGGAGCTGTTTTTT. This gives the protein CSAKVPGRKNTGELFF.

This clonotype was observed at least ten times. The chain recombines TRBV30 with TRBJ1-5, with D perhaps matching TRBD1 (5 bases). This CDR3 comprises 14 residues. The V end was cut by 2 bases, the J end by 6 bases, with 14 bases between. The V gene's germline CDR1 is GTSNPN and CDR2 SVGIG (reference sequence). The chain's CDR3 is CAWSFQNGGQPQHF. In DNA form, the CDR3 reads TGTGCCTGGAGTTTTCAGAACGGGGGTCAGCCCCAGCATTTT.

This clonotype was observed at least ten times. The J gene is TRBJ2-7, the V gene TRBV4-3; 13 positions agree with TRBD2. Looked up from germline, CDR1 is LGHNA and CDR2 is YSLEER. This CDR3 comprises 19 residues. V shed 4 bases and J 2 bases; nucleotides not matched to a gene: 14. As DNA, the CDR3 is TGCGCCAGCAGCCGCTCTCCGACCATGGGACTAGCGGGAACCTACGAGCAGTACTTC. It yields the protein CASSRSPTMGLAGTYEQYF.

This clonotype was detected ten times or more. The V call is TRBV5-1, the J call TRBJ2-5; D unresolved. This CDR3 contains 13 residues. The V end was cut by 5 bases, the J end by 2 bases, with 10 bases between. CDR1 is SGHRS and CDR2 is YFSETQ in the germline V gene. The CDR3 coding sequence is TGCGCCAGCAGAATGAGACCGCAAGAGACCCAGTACTTC. Translating it yields CASRMRPQETQYF. Using reference TRBV5-1 and TRBJ2-5 for the parts outside the CDR3, the full variable domain is KAGVTQTPRYLIKTRGQQVTLSCSPISGHRSVSWYQQTPGQGLQFLFEYFSETQRNKGNFPGRFSGRQFSNSRSEMNVSTLELGDSALYLCASRMRPQETQYFGPGTRLLVL.